The present T cell receptor beta chain was sequenced within a study of blood T cell repertoires in COVID-19. Overall study: Whether acute or convalescent, the COVID-19 samples came from the United States, Italy and Spain.

As handled by the study authors: Counts of nucleated cells, estimated from reference gene primer amplification, were obtained. Produced via immunoSEQ multiplex PCR; TCRdb's table is partial and in-frame only. V and J calls and clone size come straight from that table; D and trimming were deduced from the DNA. The sample has around 140,000 clones; 84% are singletons. Per the germline V gene, CDR1 is MDHEN and CDR2 is SYDVKM. This CDR3 comprises 13 residues. After removal of 4 bases from V and 8 bases from J, the junction contained 3 bases not matched to a gene. This TCR was recovered from a man aged 25-40 years with COVID-19, enrolled during active disease. The genes are TRBV28 and TRBJ1-4; 8 nucleotides line up with TRBD1. The specimen was peripheral blood. CDR3 in amino acids: CASSSGTGEKLFF. In DNA, the CDR3 is TGTGCCAGCAGTTCCGGGACAGGAGAAAAACTGTTTTTT.